The 2 T cell receptor beta chains listed next were all sequenced from one sample in a study of neurological immune-mediated disorders. Time point defined: technical triplicate 3. TCRdb re-analysed the 5' RACE reads in MiXCR, keeping a single row per CDR3 protein. Counted here are about 44,000 distinct CDR3 sequences, 20% to 25% occurring once; the ten biggest clones make up less than 5%. The sequenced sample consisted of PBMCs. The receptor source for this set is a man aged 55 to 70 with HTLV-1-associated myelopathy (HAM/TSP).

This clonotype occurred many times. V is TRBV19 and J is TRBJ1-3; D is unresolved. V gave up 3 bases and J gave up 0 bases, with 6 bases separating them. CDR1 and CDR2 (germline): LNHDA, SQIVND (reference sequence). This CDR3 region has 14 residues. The CDR3 spells CASSILGSGNTIYF. The CDR3 nucleotides read TGTGCCAGTAGTATCCTTGGCTCTGGAAACACCATATATTTT.

This clonotype was found many times. The gene calls are TRBV7-4 and TRBJ2-7; D unresolved. The germline V gene has CDR1 SGHVT and CDR2 SQSDAQ. V was trimmed by 7 bases and J by 12 bases, leaving 16 bases between them. This CDR3 is built from 11 residues. This CDR3 reads CASTSRPSAYF. In DNA form, the CDR3 reads TGTGCCAGCACCTCACGCCCGTCCGCGTACTTC.